This TCR beta chain was identified in a study of identical twins. Study-wide results and limits: The more abundant beta clonotypes in cord blood had fewer insertions, and memory repertoires did not show this. Analyses based on zero insertions could be partly confounded by invariant MAIT and iNKT cells.

Only healthy Caucasians were enrolled as donors. This clonotype came up many times. Its antigen is still unknown. A single record per CDR3 protein comes from TCRdb applying MiXCR to the 5' RACE reads. The sample carries 690,000 or so distinct CDR3 sequences, around 6% recorded once. Trimming stripped 5 bases from V and 4 bases from J, with 17 bases between. The CDR3 extends over 15 amino acids. From germline, CDR1 is MNHEY and CDR2 SMNVEV (reference sequence). The source is a man aged 18 to 29 in good health. This chain connects TRBV27 to TRBJ1-2; D may be TRBD1 (5 bases). Sequences were obtained from naive T cells sorted from blood. DNA of the CDR3: TGTGCCAGCAGTAGAGGCATGGACATGGTCTATGGCTACACCTTC. Its protein product is CASSRGMDMVYGYTF.